This T cell receptor (beta chain) is from a study of Graves' ophthalmopathy and Graves' hyperthyroidism. Amplification of TCR beta CDR3 regions used RNA transcripts. HTBI primers served in a first-round RT-PCR, which a second-round multiplex PCR followed. A single record per CDR3 protein comes from TCRdb applying MiXCR to the multiplex PCR reads. The profile shows hundreds of thousands of distinct CDR3 sequences, about 20% of them singletons. The CDR3 consists of 14 residues. Germline lookup yields CDR1 DFQATT and CDR2 SNEGSKA (reference sequence). J lost 0 bases, V lost 5 bases, and 5 bases had no gene match. This clonotype was detected a few times.

This receptor was identified in a woman aged 18-30 years with stable Graves' hyperthyroidism. Some clones in this sample may be carry-over from other donors' samples. The rearrangement links TRBV20-1 to TRBJ2-5; 8 positions agree with TRBD1. The material sequenced was peripheral blood. CDR3 in DNA: TGCAGTGCTCCCCGGACAGGGTACCAAGAGACCCAGTACTTC. Amino acids: CSAPRTGYQETQYF.